This entry describes one T cell receptor beta chain. The sample belongs to a study of PD-L1 blockade in urothelial cancer. Study in general: Atezolizumab was started by patients around 2014 at 1,200 mg intravenously every 3 weeks. Peripheral blood specimens exhibited a median yield of 141,255 T cells.

Every PCR got spiked synthetic TCR analog templates. Sequencing used immunoSEQ multiplex PCR; TCRdb keeps in-frame clones, though not all of them. The data show some 97,000 clones, 90% to 95% seen once. Locally advanced or metastatic urothelial carcinoma was diagnosed in the patients. The V segment lost 1 base and the J segment 4 bases; nucleotides outside the gene matches: 7. Germline V lookup: CDR1 SGHAT, CDR2 FQNNGV. This CDR3 has 18 amino acids. The rearrangement links TRBV11-2 to TRBJ2-6, with 10 bases identical to TRBD1. The TCR sequence derives from a woman at least 80 years old with urothelial cancer. Sequenced material: PBMCs, taken around atezolizumab (anti-PD-L1) treatment. The CDR3 DNA reads TGTGCCAGCAGCTTAGCTGCGACAGGGGGCGCCGGGGCCAACGTCCTGACTTTC. This sequence encodes CASSLAATGGAGANVLTF.